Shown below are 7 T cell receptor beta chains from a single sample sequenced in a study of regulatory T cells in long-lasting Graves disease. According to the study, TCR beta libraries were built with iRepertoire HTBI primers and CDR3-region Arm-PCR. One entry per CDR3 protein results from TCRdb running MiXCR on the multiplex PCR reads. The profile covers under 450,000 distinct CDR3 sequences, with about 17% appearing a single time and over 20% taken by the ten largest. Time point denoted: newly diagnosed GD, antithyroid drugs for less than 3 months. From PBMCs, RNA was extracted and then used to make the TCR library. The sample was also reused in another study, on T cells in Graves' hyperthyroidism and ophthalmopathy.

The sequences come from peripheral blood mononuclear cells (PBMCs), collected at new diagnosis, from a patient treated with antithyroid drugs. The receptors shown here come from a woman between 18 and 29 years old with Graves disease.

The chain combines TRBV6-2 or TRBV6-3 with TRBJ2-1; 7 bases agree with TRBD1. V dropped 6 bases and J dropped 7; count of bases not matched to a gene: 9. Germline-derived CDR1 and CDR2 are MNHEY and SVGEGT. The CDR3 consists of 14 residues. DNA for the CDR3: TGTGCCAGCAGCTACCTACAGGGGTGGAATGAGCAGTTCTTC. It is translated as CASSYLQGWNEQFF.

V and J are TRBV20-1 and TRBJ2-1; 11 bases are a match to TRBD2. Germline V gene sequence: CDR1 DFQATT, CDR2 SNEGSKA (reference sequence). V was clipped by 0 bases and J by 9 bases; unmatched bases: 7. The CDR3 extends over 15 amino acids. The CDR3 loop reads CSARDQLAGVVEQFF. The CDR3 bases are TGCAGTGCTAGAGATCAACTAGCGGGAGTCGTTGAGCAGTTCTTC.

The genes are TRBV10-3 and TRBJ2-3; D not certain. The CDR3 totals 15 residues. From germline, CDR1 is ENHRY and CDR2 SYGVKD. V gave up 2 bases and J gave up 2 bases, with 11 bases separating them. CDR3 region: CAISEAGGYTDTQYF. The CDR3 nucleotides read TGTGCCATCAGTGAGGCTGGCGGCTACACAGATACGCAGTATTTT.

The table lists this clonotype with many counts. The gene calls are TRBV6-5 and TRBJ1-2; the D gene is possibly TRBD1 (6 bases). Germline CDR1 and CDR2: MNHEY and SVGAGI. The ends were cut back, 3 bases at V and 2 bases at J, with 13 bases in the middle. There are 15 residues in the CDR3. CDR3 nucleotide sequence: TGTGCCAGCAGTTATTCCGGCAGGGGCAACTATGGCTACACCTTC. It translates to CASSYSGRGNYGYTF.

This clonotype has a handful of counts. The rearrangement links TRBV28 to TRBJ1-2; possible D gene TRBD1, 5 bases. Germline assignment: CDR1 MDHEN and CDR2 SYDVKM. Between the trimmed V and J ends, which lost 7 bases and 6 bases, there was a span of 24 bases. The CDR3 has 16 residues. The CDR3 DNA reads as TGTGCCAGCAACAACCCGGGGAGCGGGACTCTCCATGGCTACACCTTC. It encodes CASNNPGSGTLHGYTF.

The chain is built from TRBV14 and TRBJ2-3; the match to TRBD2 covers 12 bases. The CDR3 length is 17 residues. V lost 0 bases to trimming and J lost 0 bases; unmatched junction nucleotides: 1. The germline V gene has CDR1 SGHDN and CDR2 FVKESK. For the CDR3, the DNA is TGTGCCAGCAGCCAAGATCTAGCGGGAGGGAGCACAGATACGCAGTATTTT. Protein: CASSQDLAGGSTDTQYF.

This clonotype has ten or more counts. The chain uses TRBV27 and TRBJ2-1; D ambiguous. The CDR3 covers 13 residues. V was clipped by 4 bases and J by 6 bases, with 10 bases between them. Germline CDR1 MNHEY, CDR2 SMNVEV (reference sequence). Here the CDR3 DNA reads TGTGCCAGCAGTTACTCCGTGGTCAATGAGCAGTTCTTC. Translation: CASSYSVVNEQFF.